Listed here are 2 T cell receptor beta chains from one sample, sequenced in a study of T cell repertoires in cytomegalovirus infection. TCRdb re-analysed the reads in MiXCR, keeping a single row per CDR3 protein. This sample has hundreds of thousands of distinct CDR3 sequences; 15% to 20% occur once, and the top ten carry 12%. The sample was PBMCs. Receptors were obtained from a human donor in good health (CMV status not recorded). Some clones in this sample may be carry-over from other donors' samples.

This clonotype was seen at least ten times. The chain employs TRBV7-2 and TRBJ2-1, with TRBD1 matching 12 bases. This CDR3 has 16 residues. Trimming at V came to 5 bases and at J to 7 bases, leaving 9 bases not matched to a gene. Germline CDR1 SGHTA, CDR2 FQGNSA. CDR3 loop: CASSLLRDRGLNEQFF. In nucleotides, the CDR3 is TGTGCCAGCAGCCTCCTCCGGGACAGGGGGCTTAATGAGCAGTTCTTC.

This chain connects TRBV18 to TRBJ1-1, with D hard to call. Germline V lookup: CDR1 KGHSH, CDR2 LQKENI. CDR3 length: 14 amino acids. Between the trimmed V and J ends, which lost 2 bases and 0 bases, there was a span of 7 bases. The CDR3 here is CASSPFALNTEAFF. CDR3 coding DNA: TGTGCCAGCTCACCATTCGCCTTGAACACTGAAGCTTTCTTT.